The next 9 T cell receptor beta chains were all read from a single sample in a study of response to subunit inactivated influenza vaccine. TCRdb ran MiXCR on the RT-PCR reads and lists one entry per CDR3 protein. The sample yields about 500,000 distinct CDR3 sequences, 10% to 15% seen once. The material sequenced was PBMCs from blood, taken roughly 48 days after vaccination. These receptors all stem from a man in his fifties who received an inactivated influenza vaccine.

A few counts support this clonotype. This chain's CDR3 is CASSRRDRSSYEQYF. In DNA form, the CDR3 reads TGTGCCAGCAGTCGCCGGGACAGGAGCTCCTACGAGCAGTACTTC. The chain recombines TRBV6-2 or TRBV6-3 with TRBJ2-7; 8 nucleotides align to TRBD1. Losses at the gene ends were 5 bases for V and 0 bases for J; bases not matched to a gene: 6. The CDR3 consists of 15 residues. Germline V gives CDR1 MNHEY, CDR2 SVGEGT.

The V gene is TRBV28, the J gene TRBJ1-2; D is unclear. CDR3 length: 15 residues. The V gene's germline CDR1 is MDHEN and CDR2 SYDVKM. Deletions cut 2 bases from V and 1 base from J, with 11 bases between. For the CDR3, the DNA is TGTGCCAGCAGTTTAACCGACGGGTTTAACTATGGCTACACCTTC. It translates to CASSLTDGFNYGYTF.

The genes are TRBV7-8 and TRBJ2-1, with 8 bases that match TRBD2. The length of the CDR3 is 16 residues. CDR1 SGHVS and CDR2 FQNEAQ come from the germline V gene. J was trimmed by 3 bases and V by 5 bases; bases with no gene match: 9. The CDR3 nucleotides read TGTGCCAGCAGCCCGATTCGGGGGGGCCACTACAATGAGCAGTTCTTC. Residues: CASSPIRGGHYNEQFF.

This clonotype was seen ten or more times. This chain connects TRBV4-2 to TRBJ2-5, with TRBD1 matching over 7 bases. The germline gives CDR1 LGHNA, CDR2 YNFKEQ. Trimming took 4 bases from V and 5 from J; bases not matched to a gene: 4. CDR3 size: 13 residues. CDR3 sequence (DNA): TGTGCCAGCAGCCCAGGGGGTCGGGAGACCCAGTACTTC. Amino acids: CASSPGGRETQYF.

This clonotype appeared a few times. The chain uses TRBV27 and TRBJ2-7; 10 bases map to TRBD2. The V and J ends lost 3 bases and 3 bases, in that order; junction bases with no gene match: 2. Germline V gene data show CDR1 as MNHEY and CDR2 as SMNVEV (reference sequence). This CDR3 region has 14 residues. The CDR3 nucleotides are TGTGCCAGCAGTTTTCTAGCGGGAGTCTACGAGCAGTACTTC. It translates to CASSFLAGVYEQYF.

This clonotype came up a few times. CDR3 sequence (DNA): TGTGCCAGCAGTGAACCGGTCCAAGAGACCCAGTACTTC. Protein sequence: CASSEPVQETQYF. The chain joins TRBV6-1 to TRBJ2-5; D is undetermined. Per germline, CDR1 MNHNS and CDR2 SASEGT. V gave up 2 bases and J gave up 1 base, with 5 bases separating them. The CDR3 extends over 13 amino acids.

The chain recombines TRBV20-1 with TRBJ2-5; no definite D call. Germline assignment: CDR1 DFQATT and CDR2 SNEGSKA (reference sequence). The CDR3 sequence is 13 residues long. The V gene lost 0 bases and the J gene lost 8 bases, with 13 bases spanning the gap. The CDR3 here is CSAREIILGTQYF. CDR3 DNA sequence: TGCAGTGCTAGAGAGATAATCCTTGGAACCCAGTACTTC.

This clonotype has a handful of counts. The chain recombines TRBV20-1 with TRBJ2-3; D remains unclear. Germline V gene data show CDR1 as DFQATT and CDR2 as SNEGSKA (reference sequence). The length of the CDR3 is 11 residues. V lost 2 bases and J 9 bases, leaving 9 bases between the germline ends. In DNA form, the CDR3 reads TGCAGTGCTAGAATCAGAGGCACGCAGTATTTT. This codes for CSARIRGTQYF.

This clonotype was seen ten or more times. CDR3 amino acids: CASSLFGGAQETQYF. DNA of the CDR3: TGCGCCAGCAGCTTGTTTGGGGGCGCCCAAGAGACCCAGTACTTC. The V gene is TRBV5-1, the J gene TRBJ2-5, with D perhaps matching TRBD1 (6 bases). V gave up 1 base and J gave up 1 base, with 11 bases separating them. CDR1 and CDR2 from the germline V gene are SGHRS and YFSETQ. The CDR3 loop spans 15 amino acids. The complete variable domain, with remaining parts taken from reference TRBV5-1 and TRBJ2-5, reads KAGVTQTPRYLIKTRGQQVTLSCSPISGHRSVSWYQQTPGQGLQFLFEYFSETQRNKGNFPGRFSGRQFSNSRSEMNVSTLELGDSALYLCASSLFGGAQETQYFGPGTRLLVL.